The text below deals with one T cell receptor beta chain. The CDR3 extends over 16 amino acids. V was clipped by 0 bases and J by 2 bases, with 11 bases between them. Per germline, CDR1 LGHDT and CDR2 YNNKEL (reference sequence). This sample was taken from a study of blood T cell repertoires in COVID-19. The repertoire was sequenced with immunoSEQ multiplex PCR; TCRdb's copy has only in-frame clones and lacks some. The sample holds some 140,000 clones, around 85% seen once. Input material: peripheral blood. This chain connects TRBV3-1 (or the pseudogene TRBV3-2) to TRBJ1-3; D ambiguous. The receptor was isolated from a woman in her fifties or sixties with acute or convalescent COVID-19. CDR3 sequence reads: CASSQERSGTGNTIYF. CDR3 in DNA: TGTGCCAGCAGCCAAGAGAGGTCGGGGACTGGAAACACCATATATTTT.